This T cell receptor (beta chain) was sequenced for a study of cytomegalovirus exposure and HLA in healthy donors (dated by TCRdb to the late 2010s). Background for the entire study: In an earlier analysis of around 540 of the donors, approximately 300 Gb of sequence data and some 120 million unique TCR beta sequences from about 180 million T cells were reported. Roughly 300 gigabases of sequencing data and around 80 million unique TCR sequences made up an early release that covered about 640 HLA-typed donors. Of the roughly 400 genotyped donors, 80% to 90% were placed in the genetic ancestry cluster associated with self-reported Caucasian donors. The aim of the study was to test whether cataloging public T cell receptors could identify signatures of past pathogen exposure. The study profiled the T cell repertoires of about 720 subjects by immunosequencing and related them to cytomegalovirus serostatus. Along with the roughly 670-subject first cohort, a separate validation cohort of over a hundred different subjects was used. High-throughput TCR immunosequencing, statistical association of individual TCRs with disease status, and machine learning were combined to predict cytomegalovirus infection status. A later analysis re-examined previously published TCR beta repertoires from roughly 720 donors and added high-resolution HLA genotyping to investigate patterns of TCR occurrence. Rather than using new phenotypic data, the later analysis identified candidate immune exposures from TCR beta sequences and from how often those sequences occurred across donors. An earlier analysis of some 500 of the donors used high-throughput TCR beta sequencing to judge whether each TCR beta V gene segment behaved as functional or pseudogenic. Donor age, sex, ethnicity and CMV serostatus were collected together with the repertoire data. Genome-wide SNP genotypes for about three fifths of the roughly 670 donors were used in a later genetic analysis, which treated that subset as a discovery cohort. Every repertoire in the discovery cohort had been generated on one and the same sequencing platform. Both class I and class II loci were covered by HLA typing, at four-digit resolution. The number of donors typed differed by locus, with about 629-640 for A, B, C, DRB1 and DQB1, around 520 for DQA1, approximately 570 for DPA1, and some 470 for DPB1. A handful of DR-DQ haplotypes were handled as single units for association and clustering because linkage in the cohort was strong. Among 398 genotyped donors of the cohort, an average of approximately 230,000 unique TCR beta nucleotide sequences were sequenced per donor, approximately 20% of them non-productive.

The cohort was made up of under 800 healthy bone marrow donors. Cohort members were all nominally healthy when sampled, although unrecorded immune exposures were likely present. The donor tested CMV seronegative, placing the donor among the 352 seronegative members of the cohort. A peripheral blood sample was provided by each donor, and peripheral blood mononuclear cells were used for TCR beta sequencing. The Qiagen DNeasy Blood Extraction Kit was used to extract genomic DNA from the blood cell samples. Library preparation employed the immunoSEQ multiplex PCR assay. For the multiplex PCR, a mixture combining 60 forward primers for TCR Vbeta segments and 13 reverse primers for TCR Jbeta segments was used. The CDR3 region of rearranged TCR beta genes was amplified from genomic DNA by a multiplex PCR assay. On the Illumina HiSeq System, the amplified TCR beta libraries were sequenced as 87-base-pair reads. Per the authors' processing: In a later analysis, tens of millions of unique TCR beta chains were counted across the approximately 620 repertoires, and roughly 10 million of these chains were shared by at least two donors. Raw reads were error-corrected and collapsed into unique sequences with a nearest-neighbor algorithm that merged closely related sequences to remove PCR and sequencing errors. To assign V, D and J gene segments, CDR3 sequences were aligned to IMGT reference sequences. Each retained sequence needed at least a six-nucleotide match to both a V gene segment and a J gene segment. Rearrangements were classified as productive when the CDR3 lacked stop codons and remained in frame with V and J, and all other rearrangements were classified as non-productive. Following IMGT convention, CDR3 was defined as the stretch from the second conserved V-encoded cysteine to the conserved J-encoded phenylalanine. The earlier analysis of approximately 590 of the donors excluded any sequence lacking an unambiguous match to a single V gene segment. In an earlier analysis of roughly 600 of the donors, a V segment was called functional when productive rearrangements were above 56.7%, and segregating when the standard deviation between donors exceeded 5%. A statistical classification framework was developed to diagnose cytomegalovirus status using the catalog of TCR beta chain sequences. In a later analysis, V and J genes were assigned by comparing TCR nucleotide sequences against IMGT/GENE-DB human TR gene sequences. The TCRdist pipeline was used in a later analysis to assign CDR3 sequences and most-parsimonious VDJ recombination scenarios. In a later analysis, every TCR beta chain was defined by the combination of its CDR3 amino acid sequence and its V-gene family, and reads without a unique V-gene family were dropped. In a later analysis, around 650 highly shared, low-generation-probability nucleotide sequences were removed to address suspected cross-contamination and a sequencing artifact. In a later analysis, a clonal expansion index was calculated for each public chain from normalized within-repertoire ranks of inferred template counts. Generation probabilities in a later analysis came from a VDJ recombination model fitted to out-of-frame rearrangements, and those results were checked against IGoR. A later analysis scored TCR-TCR, TCR-HLA and TCR-CMV co-occurrence with hypergeometric tests, applying a repertoire-size bias correction to TCR pairs. A later analysis estimated false discovery rates by permuting HLA or CMV assignments 20 times. A later analysis grouped co-occurring TCRs with DBSCAN, adding TCRdist sequence similarity when clustering within HLA-allele-positive subsets. Repertoires with fewer than 30,000 or more than 120,000 public chains were left out of co-occurrence clustering, as were five repertoires with anomalous nucleotide sharing. TCRdb limited this immuneACCESS table to in-frame rearrangements with V and J called. A share of clones is missing; checked studies link under half to unresolved V genes, and the rest is unexplained. Clone size and V and J calls were adopted from that table, with D and trimming inferred from the DNA. The sample records 150,000 to 200,000 clones, approximately 80% of which are singletons. The ten largest clonotypes hold under 3% of the sample.

This clone was counted between two and nine times. Its antigen is unknown. No much larger clonotype is one base removed from it; base qualities were not supplied. General conclusions and limits of the study: For the cohort, immune exposure information was limited to CMV serostatus. A later analysis reported that several top co-occurrence clusters appeared linked to parvovirus B19, influenza, CMV and Epstein-Barr virus. The sequencing pipeline was judged likely to have produced a cluster of highly shared sequence variants as a technical artifact. According to a later analysis, most CMV-associated TCR beta chains appeared to be HLA-restricted, and the HLA associations seemed to be driven largely by CMV exposure. Because counts were too low, 15 to 20 rarely observed V segments, including chromosome 9 orphons, were excluded from the earlier analysis of some 590 of the donors. In both the original and validation cohorts, the classifier was reported to diagnose cytomegalovirus status with high specificity and sensitivity. In a later analysis, TCR association rates were found to vary across HLA loci, with the most associated TCRs seen for DRB1 alleles and the fewest for HLA-C alleles. Linkage disequilibrium might explain the correlated functional status among segregating V segments, but an unknown experimental factor could not be ruled out. Presence/absence analyses assumed roughly uniform sequencing depth across donors, an assumption that may not hold. Most TCR sequences were seen in very few donors, while some public TCRs were found in many individuals. In vitro tests confirmed that three of the cytomegalovirus-associated TCR beta chains recognize cytomegalovirus antigens. In an earlier analysis of fewer than 700 of the donors, most TCR beta V segments appeared in productive rearrangements about 87% or about 30% of the time, broadly matching IMGT annotations. According to the authors, the approach could potentially be generalized to other disease states and immunological phenotypes. When HLA alleles, especially DR and DQ, strongly co-occurred, attributing TCR associations to individual alleles was difficult. Compared with the 666-donor mean, donors in an Asian-associated ancestry cluster had fewer N-insertions in productive TCRs, according to a later genetic analysis. Specific HLA alleles were associated with 16,951 TCR beta sequences at a false discovery rate of 0.05 in a later analysis. In this cohort, only TCR beta chains were sequenced, and detectable features were limited by the absence of alpha or paired-chain data. The study listed 150 to 200 TCR beta chains as associated with cytomegalovirus. HLA typing was unavailable for some donors at each locus, so association tests used only the typed subset. A further reported finding was that TCR beta sequences accurately predicted the HLA-A and HLA-B alleles for most subjects in the first cohort. Some IMGT-functional V segments, including TRBV6-2 and TRBV6-3, could not be distinguished by the 87-base-pair reads and were therefore excluded. Compared with equally common non-associated chains, HLA-associated TCR beta chains in a later analysis were more clonally expanded and had lower generation probabilities. A later genetic analysis associated a missense DCLRE1C variant with V-gene and J-gene trimming of TCR beta chains, and an independent cohort replicated the association.

Via the germline V gene (reference sequence), CDR1 is SEHNR and CDR2 FQNEAQ. V loses 5 bases, J loses 1 base, and the germline ends lie 12 bases apart. Measured from the cysteine to the phenylalanine, the CDR3 is 14 residues long. Only the CDR3 region is kept as DNA, spanning 42 bases read in frame from base 1. The chain is made from TRBV7-9 and TRBJ2-7, with a tentative D gene TRBD1 over 6 matching bases. The sample taken for sequencing was PBMCs. The TCR was taken from a woman between 45 and 65 years old in good health and CMV-seronegative. The CDR3 reads as follows: CASSLQGRSYEQYF. The base sequence is TGTGCCAGCAGCCTCCAGGGGCGGTCCTACGAGCAGTACTTC.